Shown below are 2 T cell receptor beta chains from a single sample sequenced in a study of blood T cell repertoires in COVID-19. Sequenced by immunoSEQ multiplex PCR; TCRdb stores in-frame clones only, minus some. Of 400,000 to 450,000 clones in the sample, 90% were seen once. Sample: PBMCs or T cells enriched from blood (not recorded which). Source of these receptors: a young man who had recovered from COVID-19.

In this sample, this clone turned up once. The chain uses TRBV19 and TRBJ2-3, with a weak D call TRBD2 (5 bases). This CDR3 spans 16 amino acids. Looked up from germline, CDR1 is LNHDA and CDR2 is SQIVND (reference sequence). Trimming pared 3 bases from V and 0 bases from J, leaving 13 bases between. The CDR3 reads CASSISSGASTDTQYF. CDR3 sequence (DNA): TGTGCCAGTAGTATTTCGAGCGGAGCTAGCACAGATACGCAGTATTTT.

The chain carries TRBV9 and TRBJ1-3; D unclear. CDR1 is SGDLS and CDR2 is YYNGEE in the germline V gene. V lost 0 bases, J lost 0 bases, and 10 bases lay in between. CDR3 size: 16 residues. The CDR3 is CASSVGGSYSGNTIYF. The DNA for the CDR3 is TGTGCCAGCAGCGTAGGCGGAAGCTACTCTGGAAACACCATATATTTT.